This T cell receptor beta chain is drawn from a study of blood T cell repertoires in COVID-19. The overall study: In each case, the material was cDNA or gDNA derived from T cells, B-cell-depleted T cells, or PBMCs.

The CDR3 totals 11 residues. Trimming took 2 bases from V and 7 from J, leaving 4 bases between them. Germline V gene lookup returns CDR1 SGHDT and CDR2 YYEEEE. The repertoire was sequenced with immunoSEQ multiplex PCR; TCRdb's copy has only in-frame clones and lacks some. Of over 200,000 clones listed, roughly 87% are singletons. The source is a middle-aged man with active or convalescent COVID-19. The chain employs TRBV5-6 and TRBJ2-1; D gene ambiguous. What was sequenced was peripheral blood. In nucleotides, the CDR3 is TGTGCCAGCAGCTTCGTGAATGAGCAGTTCTTC. Its protein product is CASSFVNEQFF.